A single sample is the source of the 30 T cell receptor beta chains below, sequenced in a study of blood T cell repertoires in COVID-19. Only in-frame clones appear in the TCRdb table, and some are missing; sequencing was by immunoSEQ multiplex PCR. Seen here are under 200,000 clones, 80% to 85% observed once, and the top ten hold approximately 15%. The specimen sequenced was peripheral blood. Receptor source: a woman aged 70-85 years with COVID-19, enrolled during active disease.

The chain employs TRBV7-9 and TRBJ2-2; D ambiguous. The germline V gene encodes CDR1 SEHNR and CDR2 FQNEAQ (reference sequence). The V and J ends lost 3 bases and 4 bases respectively, with 18 bases between them. There are 17 residues in the CDR3. The CDR3 sequence: CASSLGMSGWSTGELFF. CDR3 coding DNA: TGTGCCAGCAGCTTGGGTATGTCGGGTTGGAGCACCGGGGAGCTGTTTTTT.

V gene TRBV5-1 combines with J gene TRBJ1-1, with 7 bases that match TRBD1. The CDR3 spans 16 residues. The junction had 10 bases not matched to a gene; V was cut back by 5 bases and J by 0 bases. Per the germline V gene, CDR1 is SGHRS and CDR2 is YFSETQ. CDR3 residues: CASRNRPGQMNTEAFF. DNA for the CDR3: TGCGCCAGCAGAAACCGACCGGGACAGATGAACACTGAAGCTTTCTTT.

This clone came up a few times. V gene TRBV6-1 combines with J gene TRBJ1-5; 9 nucleotides agree with TRBD1. The CDR3 is 18 amino acids. V shed 4 bases, J shed 1 base, and the junction held 11 bases outside the gene matches. Germline loops: CDR1 MNHNS, CDR2 SASEGT. CDR3 region: CASSGQTGGGRSNQPQHF. As DNA, the CDR3 is TGTGCCAGCAGTGGACAGACAGGGGGTGGCCGAAGCAATCAGCCCCAGCATTTT.

This chain uses TRBV7-8 with TRBJ2-7; D is unresolved. The CDR3 has 13 amino acids. The germline V and J ends were trimmed by 1 base and 2 bases, with 6 bases remaining between them. Germline values: CDR1 SGHVS, CDR2 FQNEAQ. CDR3 sequence (DNA): TGTGCCAGCAGCTTAGGGAGCGCCTACGAGCAGTACTTC. Amino acids: CASSLGSAYEQYF.

This chain links TRBV28 with TRBJ1-1; a weak D match, TRBD1 (6 bases). The germline gives CDR1 MDHEN, CDR2 SYDVKM. The CDR3 totals 15 residues. V was clipped by 3 bases and J by 0 bases, with 11 bases between them. The CDR3 DNA sequence: TGTGCCAGCAGTTTTGTAGGGGGTTTGAACACTGAAGCTTTCTTT. Translated, it gives CASSFVGGLNTEAFF.

This chain uses TRBV9 with TRBJ1-2; maybe TRBD1 (5 bases). V was pared by 0 bases and J by 4 bases, with 13 bases between. Germline V lookup: CDR1 SGDLS, CDR2 YYNGEE. The CDR3 length is 15 residues. CDR3 coding DNA: TGTGCCAGCAGCGTAGGGTTTAGGGGCGGCTATGGCTACACCTTC. This sequence encodes CASSVGFRGGYGYTF. The full variable domain, rest sourced from reference TRBV9 and TRBJ1-2, is DSGVTQTPKHLITATGQRVTLRCSPRSGDLSVYWYQQSLDQGLQFLIQYYNGEERAKGNILERFSAQQFPDLHSELNLSSLELGDSALYFCASSVGFRGGYGYTFGSGTRLTVV.

The gene calls are TRBV27 and TRBJ2-4, with TRBD2 identical over 7 bases. The J segment lost 6 bases and the V segment lost 3 bases, leaving 8 bases of the junction unmatched. The germline V gene encodes CDR1 MNHEY and CDR2 SMNVEV (reference sequence). This CDR3 has 15 amino acids. CDR3 sequence (DNA): TGTGCCAGCAGTTTCTTAACGGAGCGGGGAAACATTCAGTACTTC. Encoded protein: CASSFLTERGNIQYF.

The V and J genes are TRBV4-1 and TRBJ2-2; a possible D gene is TRBD1 (6 bases). This CDR3 is 15 amino acids long. Germline V lookup: CDR1 MGHRA, CDR2 YSYEKL. V shed 1 base and J shed 4 bases, with 10 bases lying between them. CDR3 amino acids: CASSQADRSTGELFF. In nucleotides, the CDR3 is TGCGCCAGCAGCCAAGCCGACAGGTCCACCGGGGAGCTGTTTTTT.

V is TRBV24-1 and J is TRBJ2-1, with D perhaps TRBD2 (5 bases). Germline values: CDR1 KGHDR, CDR2 SFDVKD. There are 14 residues in the CDR3. Trimming took 1 base from V and 7 from J, leaving 10 bases between them. The chain's CDR3 is CATSDFSSGNEQFF. As DNA, the CDR3 is TGTGCCACCAGTGATTTCAGCAGCGGAAATGAGCAGTTCTTC.

Concerning this clone itself: Other DNA sequences within the sample encode an identical CDR3. The chain recombines TRBV3-1 (or the pseudogene TRBV3-2) with TRBJ2-2, with TRBD1 as a possible D gene (5 bases). Germline V CDR1 and CDR2: LGHDT, YNNKEL (reference sequence). This CDR3 has 14 residues. V was pared by 6 bases and J by 1 base, with 9 bases between. CDR3 amino acids: CASSPRGNTGELFF. The CDR3 DNA sequence: TGTGCCAGCAGTCCTAGGGGGAACACCGGGGAGCTGTTTTTT.

This clone was found once. At one boundary the junction diverges from the germline segment, which might be a read error. The rearrangement uses TRBV7-7 and TRBJ2-1; 9 nucleotides agree with TRBD2. The CDR3 covers 13 residues. Germline CDR1 is SSHAT and CDR2 is FNYEAQ (reference sequence). The chain's CDR3 is CASSVSGRTEQFF. CDR3 nucleotide sequence: TGTGCTAGCAGCGTTAGCGGGAGAACTGAGCAGTTCTTC.

The J gene is TRBJ2-3, the V gene TRBV30, with TRBD1 identical over 7 bases. CDR3 size: 14 residues. CDR1 is GTSNPN, CDR2 SVGIG, per germline (reference sequence). The J segment lost 0 bases and the V segment lost 5 bases, leaving 5 bases of the junction unmatched. In nucleotides, the CDR3 is TGTGCCTGGGGAGAGGGACAGAGCACAGATACGCAGTATTTT. Translated: CAWGEGQSTDTQYF. Based on the CDR3 plus reference TRBV30 and TRBJ2-3, the full variable domain is SQTIHQWPATLVQPVGSPLSLECTVEGTSNPNLYWYRQAAGRGLQLLFYSVGIGQISSEVPQNLSASRPQDRQFILSSKKLLLSDSGFYLCAWGEGQSTDTQYFGPGTRLTVL.

This chain uses TRBV3-1 (or the pseudogene TRBV3-2) with TRBJ1-2, with a weak D call TRBD1 (5 bases). The CDR3 extends over 14 amino acids. The V gene lost 4 bases and the J gene lost 8 bases, with 17 bases spanning the gap. The V gene's germline CDR1 is LGHDT and CDR2 YNNKEL (reference sequence). The CDR3 sequence is CASSLQDGVGGYTF. For the CDR3, the DNA is TGTGCCAGCAGCCTACAGGATGGGGTTGGCGGCTACACCTTC.

V gene TRBV6-5 combines with J gene TRBJ2-7; tentatively, D is TRBD1 (6 bases). The germline V gene has CDR1 MNHEY and CDR2 SVGAGI. V dropped 8 bases and J dropped 2 bases, with 10 bases sitting between them. CDR3 length: 12 amino acids. The CDR3 region has the DNA TGTGCCAGCGTGGACAGCGCCTACGAGCAGTACTTC. Translating it yields CASVDSAYEQYF.

This chain uses TRBV6-5 with TRBJ2-3; tentative D call: TRBD2 (6 bases). This CDR3 is built from 13 residues. Per the germline V gene, CDR1 is MNHEY and CDR2 is SVGAGI. V lost 6 bases, J lost 8 bases, and 15 bases lay in between. CDR3 loop: CASSQTRLGTQYF. DNA of the CDR3: TGTGCCAGCAGCCAGACTAGGTTGGGTACGCAGTATTTT.

In regard to this clone: The sample has other DNA sequences that encode this CDR3 too. CDR3 DNA: TGTGCCAGTAGTATCAGGGGGTGGAATCAGCCCCAGCATTTT. Its translation: CASSIRGWNQPQHF. The chain couples TRBV19 to TRBJ1-5, with 7 bases that match TRBD1. The CDR3 loop spans 14 amino acids. Per germline, CDR1 LNHDA and CDR2 SQIVND (reference sequence). After removal of 3 bases from V and 4 bases from J, the junction contained 3 bases not matched to a gene.

The chain carries TRBV25-1 and TRBJ1-6; D not resolved. The CDR3 contains 14 residues. The germline V gene has CDR1 MGHDK and CDR2 SYGVNS. Trimming shortened V by 4 bases and J by 5 bases, and 9 bases separated the two germline ends. In DNA form, the CDR3 reads TGTGCCAGCAGTGTAGAGCAACATAATTCACCCCTCCACTTT. This codes for CASSVEQHNSPLHF.

The rearrangement uses TRBV5-5 and TRBJ1-2; 7 bases align to TRBD1. Per germline, CDR1 SGHKS and CDR2 YYEKEE (reference sequence). V shed 5 bases and J 6 bases; nucleotides not matched to a gene: 4. There are 12 residues in the CDR3. The DNA for the CDR3 is TGTGCCAGCAGTAGACAGGGTGATGGCTACACCTTC. Its protein product is CASSRQGDGYTF.

The chain joins TRBV7-8 to TRBJ1-2, with D unresolved. This CDR3 has 13 amino acids. CDR1 SGHVS and CDR2 FQNEAQ come from the germline V gene. V was pared by 2 bases and J by 8 bases, with 12 bases between. CDR3 bases: TGTGCCAGCAGCTTAAAGAGGGATCGAGGCTACACCTTC. This sequence encodes CASSLKRDRGYTF. Together with reference TRBV7-8 and TRBJ1-2, the CDR3 gives the full variable domain: GAGVSQSPRYKVAKRGQDVALRCDPISGHVSLFWYQQALGQGPEFLTYFQNEAQLDKSGLPSDRFFAERPEGSVSTLKIQRTQQEDSAVYLCASSLKRDRGYTFGSGTRLTVV.

V usage is TRBV18 and J usage is TRBJ1-1; TRBD1 aligns across 7 bases. Germline assignment: CDR1 KGHSH and CDR2 LQKENI. V shed 2 bases, J shed 11 bases, and the junction held 20 bases outside the gene matches. The CDR3 loop spans 17 amino acids. Here the CDR3 reads CASSPMEGAQGTVGAFF. For the CDR3, the DNA is TGTGCCAGCTCACCAATGGAAGGAGCACAGGGGACGGTCGGGGCTTTCTTT. Complete variable domain (other parts from reference TRBV18 and TRBJ1-1): NAGVMQNPRHLVRRRGQEARLRCSPMKGHSHVYWYRQLPEEGLKFMVYLQKENIIDESGMPKERFSAEFPKEGPSILRIQQVVRGDSAAYFCASSPMEGAQGTVGAFFGQGTRLTVV.

In DNA form, the CDR3 reads TGTGCCACCAGTGCGTGGGAACAGGGGGCAAGCACAGATACGCAGTATTTT. Protein: CATSAWEQGASTDTQYF. The chain recombines TRBV24-1 with TRBJ2-3; 9 bases align to TRBD1. There are 17 residues in the CDR3. The J segment lost 0 bases and the V segment lost 5 bases, leaving 8 bases of the junction unmatched. Germline CDR1 reads KGHDR; CDR2 reads SFDVKD.

V usage is TRBV29-1 and J usage is TRBJ1-1; D remains unclear. V lost 7 bases to trimming and J lost 2 bases, with 11 bases between them. This CDR3 has 12 residues. The germline V gene encodes CDR1 SQVTM and CDR2 ANQGSEA. The CDR3 protein is CSADGPNTEAFF. Written as DNA, the CDR3 is TGCAGCGCTGATGGGCCCAACACTGAAGCTTTCTTT.

The chain couples TRBV5-1 to TRBJ2-3; 7 positions match TRBD2. The V gene's germline CDR1 is SGHRS and CDR2 YFSETQ. The CDR3 is made up of 15 amino acids. J was trimmed by 1 base and V by 0 bases; bases with no gene match: 2. CDR3 in amino acids: CASSLAAGGTDTQYF. The CDR3 nucleotides read TGCGCCAGCAGCTTGGCGGCGGGGGGCACAGATACGCAGTATTTT.

This chain links TRBV27 with TRBJ1-3; 8 bases are shared with TRBD1. The germline V gene has CDR1 MNHEY and CDR2 SMNVEV (reference sequence). The CDR3 is 15 amino acids. The junction had 7 bases not matched to a gene; V was cut back by 5 bases and J by 4 bases. The CDR3 DNA reads as TGTGCCAGCAGTCCTGGACAGGGAAGCGGAAACACCATATATTTT. As protein: CASSPGQGSGNTIYF.

This clone was seen once. The chain carries TRBV7-9 and TRBJ1-1; no clear D. Germline V gene lookup returns CDR1 SEHNR and CDR2 FQNEAQ (reference sequence). V lost 5 bases, J lost 2 bases, and 6 bases lay in between. The CDR3 is 12 amino acids. CDR3 amino acids: CASSRENTEAFF. CDR3 nucleotide sequence: TGTGCCAGCAGCCGAGAAAACACTGAAGCTTTCTTT.

V gene TRBV7-2 combines with J gene TRBJ1-2; 9 bases match TRBD1. Looked up from germline, CDR1 is SGHTA and CDR2 is FQGNSA. V lost 0 bases and J lost 7; bases outside the gene matches: 6. The CDR3 runs 15 residues. The CDR3 is CASSLAGQGMSGYTF. The CDR3, as DNA: TGTGCCAGCAGCTTAGCAGGACAGGGGATGAGTGGCTACACCTTC.

The chain is built from TRBV27 and TRBJ1-4, with TRBD1 matching over 8 bases. The CDR3 consists of 15 residues. V trimming: 7 bases; J trimming: 11 bases; junction bases outside the gene matches: 15. Germline CDR1 reads MNHEY; CDR2 reads SMNVEV (reference sequence). The chain's CDR3 is CASTGSGTGWGKLFF. The CDR3 DNA is TGTGCCAGCACCGGCTCCGGGACAGGCTGGGGGAAACTGTTTTTT.

The CDR3, as DNA: TGTGCCACCAGTACAGAGTACAATGAGCAGTTCTTC. Translation: CATSTEYNEQFF. The chain couples TRBV24-1 to TRBJ2-1, with unresolved D. With 6 bases removed from V and 4 bases from J, the gap between germline ends came to 6 bases. This CDR3 is 12 amino acids long. Germline CDR1 reads KGHDR; CDR2 reads SFDVKD.

The gene calls are TRBV5-1 and TRBJ1-4, with TRBD1 matching 8 bases. J was trimmed by 4 bases and V by 2 bases; bases with no gene match: 10. The germline V gene encodes CDR1 SGHRS and CDR2 YFSETQ. The length of the CDR3 is 17 residues. The CDR3: CASSFIAFGQGNEKLFF. As DNA, the CDR3 is TGCGCCAGCAGCTTTATCGCGTTCGGACAGGGTAATGAAAAACTGTTTTTT.

Here the CDR3 reads CAWSKDSTDQPQHF. The CDR3 DNA is TGTGCCTGGAGTAAGGACAGCACCGATCAGCCCCAGCATTTT. This chain connects TRBV30 to TRBJ1-5; perhaps TRBD1 as D (6 bases). Germline CDR1 and CDR2: GTSNPN and SVGIG (reference sequence). V gave up 2 bases and J gave up 5 bases, with 13 bases separating them. The CDR3 covers 14 residues.